Listed below are T cell receptor beta chains from one sample, sequenced in a study of cytomegalovirus exposure and HLA in healthy donors. Profiling relied on immunoSEQ multiplex PCR, and the TCRdb table lists in-frame clones only, not all of them. The sample records 95,000 to 100,000 clones, 70% to 80% being singletons. The sample comprised PBMCs. All receptors come from a man in his sixties in good health and CMV-seropositive. Both conserved end residues are part of each CDR3. A D gene is named only where the DNA matches it firmly. Clone size is not always given. Where it is, it says once, few, many or a class for expanded clones.

>TRBV4-1|few|TRBJ2-3|.
TGCGCCAGCAGCCTGGAGCAGGGTTTGGGAGGCCTTACTAGCACAGATACGCAGTATTTT
CASSLEQGLGGLTSTDTQYF
>TRBV5-8|few|TRBJ1-5|.
TGTGCCAGCAGCTTGGGATCTGGCGGAGCAATGGCCCAGCATTTT
CASSLGSGGAMAQHF
>TRBV2|few|TRBJ2-7|TRBD1
TGTGCCAGCAGTGGGCGACAGGGGGCCGGGACCTACGAGCAGTACTTC
CASSGRQGAGTYEQYF
>TRBV7-2|.|TRBJ2-7|TRBD1
TGTGCCAGCAGCTTATTGGACAGGGAGATCTACGAGCAGTACTTC
CASSLLDREIYEQYF
>TRBV5-6|.|TRBJ2-7|TRBD2
TGTGCCAGCAGCTTCGGACTAGCGGGACCCTCCTACGAGCAGTACTTC
CASSFGLAGPSYEQYF
>TRBV7-2|.|TRBJ1-2|.
TGTGCCAGCAGCTTAGGGGTTGGGGGCCGAGATGGCTACACCTTC
CASSLGVGGRDGYTF
>TRBV30|.|TRBJ2-7|.
TGTGCCTGGAATGCGGAGATAGGCTACGAGCAGTACTTC
CAWNAEIGYEQYF
>TRBV7-2|.|TRBJ2-5|TRBD1
TGTGCCAGCAGGAGGGACAGGGGCCGGGAGACCCAGTACTTC
CASRRDRGRETQYF
>TRBV19|.|TRBJ2-2|TRBD1
TGTGCCAGTAGTCCAGGGGGCCCCGGGGAGCTGTTTTTT
CASSPGGPGELFF
>TRBV9|few|TRBJ1-3|.
TGTGCCAGCAGTGCTGAAGGGGCGGTTGGAAACACCATATATTTT
CASSAEGAVGNTIYF
>TRBV9|.|TRBJ1-2|.
TGTGCCAGCAGCGGAGGCCCGAGTCGCTACACCTTC
CASSGGPSRYTF
>TRBV4-1|.|TRBJ2-1|.
TGCGCCAGCAGCCATGGGCTACACAATGAGCAGTTCTTC
CASSHGLHNEQFF
>TRBV27|.|TRBJ2-7|TRBD1
TGTGCCAGCAGTCCTGGGACAGCCAAGACCTACGAGCAGTACTTC
CASSPGTAKTYEQYF
>TRBV19|.|TRBJ1-2|.
TGTGCCAGTAGTCGGAACAGAGAGGGCTATGGCTACACCTTC
CASSRNREGYGYTF
>TRBV13|.|TRBJ2-5|.
TGTGCCAGCAGCTACCGGGGAACCCAAGAGACCCAGTACTTC
CASSYRGTQETQYF
>TRBV5-1|.|TRBJ1-2|TRBD1
TGCGCCAGCAGCACACGACAGGGAGACCCCTATGGCTACACCTTC
CASSTRQGDPYGYTF